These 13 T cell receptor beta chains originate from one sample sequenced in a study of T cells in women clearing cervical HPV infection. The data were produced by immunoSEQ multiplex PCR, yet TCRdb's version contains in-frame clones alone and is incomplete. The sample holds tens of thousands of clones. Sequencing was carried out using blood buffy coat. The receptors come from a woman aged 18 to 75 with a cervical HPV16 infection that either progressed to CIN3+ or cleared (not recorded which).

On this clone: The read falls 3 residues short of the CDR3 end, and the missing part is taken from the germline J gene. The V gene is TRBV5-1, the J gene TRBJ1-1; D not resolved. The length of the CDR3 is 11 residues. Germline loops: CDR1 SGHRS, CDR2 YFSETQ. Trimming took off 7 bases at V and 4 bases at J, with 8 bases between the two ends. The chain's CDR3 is CASSGGTEAFF. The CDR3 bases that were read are TGCGCCAGCTCCGGCGGCACTGAA.

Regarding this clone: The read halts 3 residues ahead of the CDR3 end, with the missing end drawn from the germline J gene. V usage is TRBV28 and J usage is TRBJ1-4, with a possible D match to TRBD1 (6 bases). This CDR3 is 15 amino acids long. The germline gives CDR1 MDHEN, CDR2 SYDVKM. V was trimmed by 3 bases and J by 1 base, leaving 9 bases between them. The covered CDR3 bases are TGTGCCAGCAGTTTTGTCAGGGGAACTAATGAAAAA. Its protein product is CASSFVRGTNEK. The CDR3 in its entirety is CASSFVRGTNEKLFF.

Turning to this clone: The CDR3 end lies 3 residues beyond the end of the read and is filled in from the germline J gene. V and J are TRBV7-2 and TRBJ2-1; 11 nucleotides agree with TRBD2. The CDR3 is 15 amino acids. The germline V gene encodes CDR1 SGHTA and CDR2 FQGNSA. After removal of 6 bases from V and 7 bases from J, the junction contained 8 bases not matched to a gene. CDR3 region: CASSHSGRAMNEQFF. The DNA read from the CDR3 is TGTGCCAGCAGTCATAGCGGGAGGGCCATGAATGAG.

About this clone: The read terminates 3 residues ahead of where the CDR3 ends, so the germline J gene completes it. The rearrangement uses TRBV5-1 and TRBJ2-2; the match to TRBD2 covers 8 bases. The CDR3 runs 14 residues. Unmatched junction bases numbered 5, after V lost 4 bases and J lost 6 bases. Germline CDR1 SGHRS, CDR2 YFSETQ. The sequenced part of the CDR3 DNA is TGCGCCAGCAGCCCGGGAGGGGTTCCCGGGGAG. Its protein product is CASSPGGVPGE. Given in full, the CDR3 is CASSPGGVPGELFF.

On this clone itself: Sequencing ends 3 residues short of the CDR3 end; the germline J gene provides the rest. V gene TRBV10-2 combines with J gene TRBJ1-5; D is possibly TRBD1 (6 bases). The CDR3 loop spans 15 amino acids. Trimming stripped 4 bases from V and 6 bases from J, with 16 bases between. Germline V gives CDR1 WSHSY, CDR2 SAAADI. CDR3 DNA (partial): TGCGCCAGCAGTGCCACCCGGGACAAGGGTCAGCCC. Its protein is CASSATRDKGQP. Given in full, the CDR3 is CASSATRDKGQPQHF.

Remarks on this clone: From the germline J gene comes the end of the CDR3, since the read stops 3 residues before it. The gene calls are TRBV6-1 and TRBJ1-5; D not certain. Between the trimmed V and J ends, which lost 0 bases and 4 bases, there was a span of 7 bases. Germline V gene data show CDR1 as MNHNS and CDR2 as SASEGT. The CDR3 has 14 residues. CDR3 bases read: TGTGCCAGCAGTGAAGCGGCCGCAAATCAGCCC. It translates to CASSEAAANQP. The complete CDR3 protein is CASSEAAANQPQHF.

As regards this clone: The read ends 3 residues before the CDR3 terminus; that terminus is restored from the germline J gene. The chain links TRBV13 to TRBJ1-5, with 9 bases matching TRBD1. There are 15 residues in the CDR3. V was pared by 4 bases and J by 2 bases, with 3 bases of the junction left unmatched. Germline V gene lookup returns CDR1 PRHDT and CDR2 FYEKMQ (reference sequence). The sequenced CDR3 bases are TGTGCCAGCAGCTGGGGACAGGGCCGCAATCAGCCC. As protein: CASSWGQGRNQP. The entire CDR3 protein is CASSWGQGRNQPQHF.

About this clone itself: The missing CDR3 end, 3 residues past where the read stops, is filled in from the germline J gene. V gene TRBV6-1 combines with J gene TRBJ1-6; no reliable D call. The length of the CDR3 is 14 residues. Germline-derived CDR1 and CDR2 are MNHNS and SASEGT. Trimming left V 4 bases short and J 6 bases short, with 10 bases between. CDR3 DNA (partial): TGTGCCAGCAGTGTGGGCCAATCTAATTCACCC. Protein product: CASSVGQSNSP. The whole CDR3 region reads CASSVGQSNSPLHF.

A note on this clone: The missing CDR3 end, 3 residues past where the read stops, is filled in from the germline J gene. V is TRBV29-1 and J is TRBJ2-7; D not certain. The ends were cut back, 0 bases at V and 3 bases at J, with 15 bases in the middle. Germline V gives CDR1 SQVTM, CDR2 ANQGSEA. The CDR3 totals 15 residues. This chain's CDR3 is CSVEDLKGSHYEQYF. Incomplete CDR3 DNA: TGCAGCGTTGAAGATCTCAAGGGTTCACACTACGAG.

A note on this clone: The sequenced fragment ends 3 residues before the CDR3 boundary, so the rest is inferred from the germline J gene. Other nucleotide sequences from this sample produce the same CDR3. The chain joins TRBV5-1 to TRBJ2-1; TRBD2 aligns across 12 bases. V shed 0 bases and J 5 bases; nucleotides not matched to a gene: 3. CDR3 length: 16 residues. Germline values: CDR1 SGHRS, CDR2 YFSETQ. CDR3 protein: CASSLVLAGGDNEQFF. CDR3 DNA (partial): TGCGCCAGCAGCTTGGTTCTAGCGGGGGGGGACAATGAG.

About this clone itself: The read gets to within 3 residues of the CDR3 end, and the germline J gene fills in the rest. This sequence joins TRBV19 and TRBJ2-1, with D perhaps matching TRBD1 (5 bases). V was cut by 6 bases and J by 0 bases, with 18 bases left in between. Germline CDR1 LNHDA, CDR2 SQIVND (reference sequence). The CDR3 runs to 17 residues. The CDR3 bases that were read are TGTGCCAGTAGATCCCAGGGCCAGCTGAGCTCCTACAATGAG. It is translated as CASRSQGQLSSYNE. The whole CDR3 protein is CASRSQGQLSSYNEQFF.

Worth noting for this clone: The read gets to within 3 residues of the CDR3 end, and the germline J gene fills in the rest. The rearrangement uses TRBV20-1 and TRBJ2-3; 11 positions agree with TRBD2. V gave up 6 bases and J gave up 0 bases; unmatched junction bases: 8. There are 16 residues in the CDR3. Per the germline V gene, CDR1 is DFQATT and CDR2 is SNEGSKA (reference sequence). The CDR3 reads CSARLAGGSSTDTQYF. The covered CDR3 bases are TGCAGTGCCCGTTTAGCGGGGGGGTCTAGCACAGATACG.

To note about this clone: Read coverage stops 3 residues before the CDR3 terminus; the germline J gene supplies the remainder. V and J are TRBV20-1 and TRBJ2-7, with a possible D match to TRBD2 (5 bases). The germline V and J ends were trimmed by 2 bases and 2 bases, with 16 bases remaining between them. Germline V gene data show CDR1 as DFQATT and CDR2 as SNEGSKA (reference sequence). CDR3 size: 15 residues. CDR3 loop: CSARTSPADAYEQYF. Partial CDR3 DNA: TGCAGTGCTAGAACTTCACCAGCGGACGCCTACGAG.